This is a list of T cell receptor beta chains from one sample in a study of blood T cell repertoires in COVID-19. Produced via immunoSEQ multiplex PCR; TCRdb's table is partial and in-frame only. The repertoire holds 200,000 to 300,000 clones, more than 90% seen once, with under 3% in the top ten. The sample taken for sequencing was peripheral blood. The receptors originated from a person aged 18 to 30 with COVID-19, enrolled during active disease. Both conserved end residues are trimmed from each CDR3.

>TRBV4-2|TRBJ2-1
ASSQALGGSYNEQF
>TRBV9|TRBJ2-7
ASSVATGEGAYEQY
>TRBV6-6|TRBJ1-1
ASSLDGMGTEAF
>TRBV5-4|TRBJ2-3
ASSFPSSGSDADTQY
>TRBV2|TRBJ2-7
ASSVTYEQY
>TRBV27|TRBJ2-7
ASSFGTAYEQY
>TRBV5-8|TRBJ2-7
ASSFIVYEQY
>TRBV13|TRBJ2-1
ASSFRQGAGNEQF
>TRBV6-5|TRBJ2-7
ASRIALSSYEQY
>TRBV28|TRBJ2-7
ASRYPRGGYHEQY
>TRBV2|TRBJ2-7
ASGAGGLHYEQY
>TRBV7-9|TRBJ2-7
ASSSSDRDTTYEQY
>TRBV15|TRBJ1-5
ATSRDQGQGLQPQH
>TRBV6-5|TRBJ2-7
ASSYSGQRSYEQY
>TRBV4-2|TRBJ1-4
ASSQDGTGLSEKLF
>TRBV9|TRBJ2-5
ASSDWTEETQY
>TRBV7-9|TRBJ2-7
ASSSPRLARLDEQY
>TRBV4-1|TRBJ2-2
ASKGQGQNTGELF
>TRBV4-2|TRBJ1-1
ASSQEGTGATEAF
>TRBV3-1/TRBV3-2|TRBJ1-2
ASSQGRGYT
>TRBV19|TRBJ1-1
ASSPGTFTEAF
>TRBV30|TRBJ2-5
AWWGDAETQY
>TRBV28|TRBJ2-5
ASAGGGRETQY
>TRBV3-1/TRBV3-2|TRBJ1-4
ASSRRRDEKLF
>TRBV3-1/TRBV3-2|TRBJ2-7
ASSRKPGQNYEQY
>TRBV11-3|TRBJ2-1
ASSLPGGLTNEQF
>TRBV2|TRBJ2-1
ASVSGSYNEQF
>TRBV5-4|TRBJ2-7
ASSRTTGTVTYEQY
>TRBV28|TRBJ1-1
ASSFQNTEAF
>TRBV2|TRBJ1-2
ASSRGGSYGYT
>TRBV2|TRBJ2-2
ASYPPAGTANTGELF
>TRBV7-9|TRBJ2-7
ASSVTGDYEQY
>TRBV7-9|TRBJ2-7
ASSFPEVAGVDEQY
>TRBV7-9|TRBJ2-3
ASSPLDRAPDTQY
>TRBV25-1|TRBJ2-3
ASSDTGPTDTQY
>TRBV9|TRBJ1-1
ASSGDRGMNTEAF
>TRBV28|TRBJ2-1
ASTPSLWRGTGGYEQF
>TRBV18|TRBJ1-5
ASSPVSSGVGQPQH
>TRBV5-4|TRBJ2-1
ASSLARTEQF
>TRBV19|TRBJ2-3
ASSIVAGTGADTQY